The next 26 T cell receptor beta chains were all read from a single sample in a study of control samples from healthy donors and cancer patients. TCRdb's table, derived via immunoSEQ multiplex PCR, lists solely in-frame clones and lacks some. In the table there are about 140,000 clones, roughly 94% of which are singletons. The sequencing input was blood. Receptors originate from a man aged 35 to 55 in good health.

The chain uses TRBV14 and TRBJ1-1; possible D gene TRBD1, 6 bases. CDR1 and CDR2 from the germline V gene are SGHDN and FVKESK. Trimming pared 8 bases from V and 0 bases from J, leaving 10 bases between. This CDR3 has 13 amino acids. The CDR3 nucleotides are TGTGCCAGCCGCAGGACAGTGAACACTGAAGCTTTCTTT. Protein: CASRRTVNTEAFF.

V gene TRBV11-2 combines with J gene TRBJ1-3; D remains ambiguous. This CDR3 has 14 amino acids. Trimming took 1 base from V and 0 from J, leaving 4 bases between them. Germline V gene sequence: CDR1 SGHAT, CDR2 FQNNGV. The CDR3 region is CASSLGFSGNTIYF. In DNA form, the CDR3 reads TGTGCCAGCAGCTTAGGCTTCTCTGGAAACACCATATATTTT.

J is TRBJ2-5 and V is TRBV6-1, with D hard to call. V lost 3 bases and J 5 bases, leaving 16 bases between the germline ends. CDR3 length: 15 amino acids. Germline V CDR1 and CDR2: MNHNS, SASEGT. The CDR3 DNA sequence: TGTGCCAGCAGTGATTTGGGGAAACAAAGTGAGACCCAGTACTTC. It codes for CASSDLGKQSETQYF.

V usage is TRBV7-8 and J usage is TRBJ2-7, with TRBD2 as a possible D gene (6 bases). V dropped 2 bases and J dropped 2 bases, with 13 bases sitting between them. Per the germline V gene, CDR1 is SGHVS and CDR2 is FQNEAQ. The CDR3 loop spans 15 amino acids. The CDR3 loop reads CASSLLQGGTYEQYF. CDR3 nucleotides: TGTGCCAGCAGCTTATTGCAGGGCGGGACCTACGAGCAGTACTTC.

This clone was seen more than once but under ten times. The CDR3 reads CASSSDLGYTF. The CDR3 DNA follows: TGTGCCAGCAGTTCCGACTTGGGCTACACCTTC. This rearrangement joins TRBV12-3 or TRBV12-4 to TRBJ1-2; D is undetermined. Between the trimmed V and J ends, which lost 4 bases and 8 bases, there was a span of 8 bases. This CDR3 comprises 11 residues.

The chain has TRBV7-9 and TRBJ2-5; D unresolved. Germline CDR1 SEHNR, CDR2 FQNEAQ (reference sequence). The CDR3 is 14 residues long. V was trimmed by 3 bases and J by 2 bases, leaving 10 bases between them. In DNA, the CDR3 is TGTGCCAGCAGCTTTCTGGGTTTTCAAGAGACCCAGTACTTC. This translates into CASSFLGFQETQYF.

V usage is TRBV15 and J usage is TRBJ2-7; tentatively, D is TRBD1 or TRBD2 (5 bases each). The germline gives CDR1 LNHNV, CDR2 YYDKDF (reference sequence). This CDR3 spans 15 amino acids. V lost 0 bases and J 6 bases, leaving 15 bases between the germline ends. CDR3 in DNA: TGTGCCACCAGCAGAGATCGAGGGGAATGGAGCGAGCAGTACTTC. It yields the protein CATSRDRGEWSEQYF.

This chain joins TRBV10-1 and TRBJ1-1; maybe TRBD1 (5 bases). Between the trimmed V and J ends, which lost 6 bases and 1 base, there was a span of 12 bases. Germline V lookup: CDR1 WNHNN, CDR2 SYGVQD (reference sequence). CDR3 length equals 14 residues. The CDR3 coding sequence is TGCGCCAGCAGGCCGGGACGAGAGAACACTGAAGCTTTCTTT. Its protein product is CASRPGRENTEAFF.

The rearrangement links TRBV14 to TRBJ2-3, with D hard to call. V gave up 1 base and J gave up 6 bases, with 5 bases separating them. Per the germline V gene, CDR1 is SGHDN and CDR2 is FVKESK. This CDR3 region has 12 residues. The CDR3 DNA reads TGTGCCAGCAGCCAAGGGTTGGATACGCAGTATTTT. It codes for CASSQGLDTQYF.

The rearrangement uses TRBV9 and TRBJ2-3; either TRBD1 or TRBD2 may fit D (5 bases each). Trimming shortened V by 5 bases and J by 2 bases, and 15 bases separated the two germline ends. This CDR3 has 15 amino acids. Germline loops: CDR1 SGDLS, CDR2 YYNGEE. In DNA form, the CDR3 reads TGTGCCAGCAGTGGGACGGGCTCGATCACAGATACGCAGTATTTT. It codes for CASSGTGSITDTQYF. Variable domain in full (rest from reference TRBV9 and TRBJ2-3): DSGVTQTPKHLITATGQRVTLRCSPRSGDLSVYWYQQSLDQGLQFLIQYYNGEERAKGNILERFSAQQFPDLHSELNLSSLELGDSALYFCASSGTGSITDTQYFGPGTRLTVL.

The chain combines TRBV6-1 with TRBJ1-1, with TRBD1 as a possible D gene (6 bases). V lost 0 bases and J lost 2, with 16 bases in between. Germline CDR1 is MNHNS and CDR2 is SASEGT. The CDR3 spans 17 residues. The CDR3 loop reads CASSEAGLGGVNTEAFF. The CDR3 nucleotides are TGTGCCAGCAGTGAAGCAGGATTGGGGGGCGTCAACACTGAAGCTTTCTTT.

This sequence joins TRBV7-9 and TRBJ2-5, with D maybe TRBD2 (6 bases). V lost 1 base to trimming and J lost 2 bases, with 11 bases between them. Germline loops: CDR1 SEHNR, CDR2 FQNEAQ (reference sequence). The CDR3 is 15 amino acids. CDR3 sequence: CASSLVGGVQETQYF. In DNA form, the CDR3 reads TGTGCCAGCAGCTTAGTTGGAGGGGTGCAAGAGACCCAGTACTTC.

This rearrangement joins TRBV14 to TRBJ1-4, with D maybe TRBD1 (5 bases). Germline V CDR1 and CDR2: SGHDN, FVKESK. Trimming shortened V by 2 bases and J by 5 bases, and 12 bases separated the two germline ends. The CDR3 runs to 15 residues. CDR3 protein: CASSQYRGRNEKLFF. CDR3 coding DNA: TGTGCCAGCAGCCAATATAGGGGCCGAAATGAAAAACTGTTTTTT.

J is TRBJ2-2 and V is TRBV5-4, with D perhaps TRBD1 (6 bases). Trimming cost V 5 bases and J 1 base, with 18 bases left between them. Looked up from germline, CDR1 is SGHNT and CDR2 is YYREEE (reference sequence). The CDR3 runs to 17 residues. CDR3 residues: CASSSDIRQVNTGELFF. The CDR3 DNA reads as TGTGCCAGCAGTTCAGATATTCGACAGGTGAACACCGGGGAGCTGTTTTTT.

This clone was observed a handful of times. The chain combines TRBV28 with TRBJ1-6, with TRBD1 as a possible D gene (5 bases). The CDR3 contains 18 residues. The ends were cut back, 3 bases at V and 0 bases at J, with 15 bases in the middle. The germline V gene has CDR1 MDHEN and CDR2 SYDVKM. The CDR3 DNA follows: TGTGCCAGCAGTTTTAGGGGCAGCTGGAGCTCCTATAATTCACCCCTCCACTTT. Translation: CASSFRGSWSSYNSPLHF.

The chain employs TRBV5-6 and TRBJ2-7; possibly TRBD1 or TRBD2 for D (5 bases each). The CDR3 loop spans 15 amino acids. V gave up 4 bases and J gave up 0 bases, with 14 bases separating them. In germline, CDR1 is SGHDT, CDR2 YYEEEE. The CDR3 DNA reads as TGTGCCAGCAGCCCGGAAGGGACGGCCTCCTACGAGCAGTACTTC. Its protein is CASSPEGTASYEQYF.

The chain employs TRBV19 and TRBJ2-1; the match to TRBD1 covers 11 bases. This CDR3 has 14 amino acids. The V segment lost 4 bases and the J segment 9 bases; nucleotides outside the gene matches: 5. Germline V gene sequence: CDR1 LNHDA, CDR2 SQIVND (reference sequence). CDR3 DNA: TGTGCCAGTAGTAACCGGGACAGGGGGTCTGAGCAGTTCTTC. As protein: CASSNRDRGSEQFF.

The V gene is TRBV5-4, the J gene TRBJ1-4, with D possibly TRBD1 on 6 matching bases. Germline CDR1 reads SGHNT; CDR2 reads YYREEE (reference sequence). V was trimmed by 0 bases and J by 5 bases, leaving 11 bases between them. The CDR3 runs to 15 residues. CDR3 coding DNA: TGTGCCAGCAGCTTGGCGGGGGCGCAAAATGAAAAACTGTTTTTT. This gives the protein CASSLAGAQNEKLFF.

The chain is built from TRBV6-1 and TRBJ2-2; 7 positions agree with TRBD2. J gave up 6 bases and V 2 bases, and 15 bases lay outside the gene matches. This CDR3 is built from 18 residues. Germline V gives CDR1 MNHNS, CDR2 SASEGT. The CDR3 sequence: CASSERPSGAMDAGELFF. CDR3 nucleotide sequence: TGTGCCAGCAGTGAACGTCCTAGCGGAGCTATGGACGCCGGGGAGCTGTTTTTT.

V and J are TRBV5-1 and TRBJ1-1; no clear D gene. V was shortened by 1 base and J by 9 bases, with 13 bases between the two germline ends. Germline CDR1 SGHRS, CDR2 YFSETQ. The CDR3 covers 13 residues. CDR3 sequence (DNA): TGCGCCAGCAGCTTGCAGACCGGACCGAAAGCTTTCTTT. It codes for CASSLQTGPKAFF.

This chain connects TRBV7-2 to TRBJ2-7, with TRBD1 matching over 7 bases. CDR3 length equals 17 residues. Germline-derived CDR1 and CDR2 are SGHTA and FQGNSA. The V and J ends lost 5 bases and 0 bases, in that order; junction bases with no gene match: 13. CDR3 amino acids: CASSPQGWDSSSYEQYF. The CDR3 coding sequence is TGTGCCAGCAGCCCACAGGGGTGGGACAGTAGCTCCTACGAGCAGTACTTC. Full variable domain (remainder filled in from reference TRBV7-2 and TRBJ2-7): GAGVSQSPSNKVTEKGKDVELRCDPISGHTALYWYRQSLGQGLEFLIYFQGNSAPDKSGLPSDRFSAERTGGSVSTLTIQRTQQEDSAVYLCASSPQGWDSSSYEQYFGPGTRLTVT.

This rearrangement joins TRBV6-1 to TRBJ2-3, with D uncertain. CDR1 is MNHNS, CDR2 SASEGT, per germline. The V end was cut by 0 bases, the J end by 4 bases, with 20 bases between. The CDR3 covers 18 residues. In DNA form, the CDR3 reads TGTGCCAGCAGTGAAGCCCCCTTTAGTATGGTTGTTGCAGATACGCAGTATTTT. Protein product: CASSEAPFSMVVADTQYF.

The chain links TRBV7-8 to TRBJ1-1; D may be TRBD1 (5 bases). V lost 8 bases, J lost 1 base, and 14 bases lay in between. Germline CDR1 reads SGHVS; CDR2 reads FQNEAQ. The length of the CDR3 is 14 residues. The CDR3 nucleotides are TGTGCCAGCTCCCCAGGGAGGGAGAACACTGAAGCTTTCTTT. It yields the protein CASSPGRENTEAFF.

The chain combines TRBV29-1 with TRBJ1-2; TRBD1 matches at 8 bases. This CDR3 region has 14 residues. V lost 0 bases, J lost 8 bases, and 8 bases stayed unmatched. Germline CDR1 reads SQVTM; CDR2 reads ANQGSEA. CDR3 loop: CSVEDQGTGKGYTF. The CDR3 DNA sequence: TGCAGCGTTGAAGATCAGGGGACAGGAAAAGGCTACACCTTC.

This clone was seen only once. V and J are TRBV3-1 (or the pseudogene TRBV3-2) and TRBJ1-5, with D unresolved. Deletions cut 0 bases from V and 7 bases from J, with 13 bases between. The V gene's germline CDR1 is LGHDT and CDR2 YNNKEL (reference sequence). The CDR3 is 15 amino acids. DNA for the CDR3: TGTGCCAGCAGCCAAGATAGTAGCGGGTTCCAGCCCCAGCATTTT. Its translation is CASSQDSSGFQPQHF.

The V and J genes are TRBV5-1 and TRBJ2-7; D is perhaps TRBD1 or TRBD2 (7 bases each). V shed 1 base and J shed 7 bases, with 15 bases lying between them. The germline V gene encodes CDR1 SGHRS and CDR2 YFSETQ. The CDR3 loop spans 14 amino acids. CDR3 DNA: TGCGCCAGCAGCTTGACAGGGGAGGGAAGAGAGCAGTACTTC. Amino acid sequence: CASSLTGEGREQYF.